The 29 T cell receptor beta chains presented below share a single source sample, sequenced in a study of T cells in Graves' hyperthyroidism and ophthalmopathy (dated by TCRdb to the late 2010s). The method was multiplex PCR. The run used an Illumina HiSeq 2000. The TCR beta CDR3 regions were amplified from the RNA transcripts. For the first round of RT-PCR on the TCR CDR3, the HTBI primer set was used together with the Qiagen OneStep RT-PCR kit. Through fastp at Q25 and MiXCR, TCRdb rebuilt clones from the public reads, retaining in-frame beta chains. Here each entry gathers all rows of one CDR3 protein and keeps the most common genes and DNA. This sample gives 470,000 or so distinct CDR3 sequences in total; 20% to 25% of them show up just once. The ten largest clones add up to approximately 26% of the sample. The specimen was blood. The receptor set was obtained from a man between 18 and 29 years old with Graves' hyperthyroidism.

The table lists this clonotype with a few counts. V gene TRBV25-1 combines with J gene TRBJ1-5, with D perhaps TRBD1 (6 bases). V dropped 3 bases and J dropped 2 bases, with 14 bases sitting between them. The V gene's germline CDR1 is MGHDK and CDR2 SYGVNS. The CDR3 totals 16 residues. CDR3 DNA: TGTGCCAGCAGTGATTCGACAGAGGGGGGCAATCAGCCCCAGCATTTT. Protein: CASSDSTEGGNQPQHF.

The CDR3 sequence: CASSPTGAPTDTQYF. Written as DNA, the CDR3 is TGTGCCAGCTCACCGACAGGGGCCCCCACAGATACGCAGTATTTT. V gene TRBV18 combines with J gene TRBJ2-3, with 8 bases matching TRBD1. CDR1 and CDR2 (germline): KGHSH, LQKENI. The CDR3 is 15 amino acids. V lost 3 bases and J lost 2; bases outside the gene matches: 4.

This clonotype was observed at least ten times. V is TRBV30 and J is TRBJ1-5, with no clear D. V lost 3 bases and J lost 7, with 13 bases in between. The CDR3 is made up of 13 amino acids. Germline-derived CDR1 and CDR2 are GTSNPN and SVGIG (reference sequence). In DNA form, the CDR3 reads TGTGCCTGGAGCCCCTCAGGAGGACAGCCCCAGCATTTT. Protein sequence: CAWSPSGGQPQHF.

The sample holds many counts of this clonotype. V and J are TRBV20-1 and TRBJ2-7, with 8 nucleotides matching TRBD2. The CDR3 spans 13 residues. With 3 bases clipped from V and 3 bases from J, the junction kept 4 bases outside the gene matches. In germline, CDR1 is DFQATT, CDR2 SNEGSKA (reference sequence). The DNA for the CDR3 is TGCAGTGCTAGTAGGGGGACTAGCTACGAGCAGTACTTC. Translating gives CSASRGTSYEQYF.

This clonotype was observed at least ten times. The chain links TRBV6-8 to TRBJ2-7; D may be TRBD2 (5 bases). V was cut by 6 bases and J by 2 bases, with 14 bases left in between. The CDR3 is 14 amino acids. The V gene's germline CDR1 is MNHGY and CDR2 SAAAGT. The CDR3 protein is CASSPADWAYEQYF. The CDR3 region has the DNA TGTGCCAGCAGCCCCGCGGACTGGGCCTACGAGCAGTACTTC.

Notes on this clonotype: The junction and the germline gene differ at one end; a read error may be behind it. The V gene is TRBV7-9, the J gene TRBJ1-1; 9 bases map to TRBD1. This CDR3 is 17 amino acids long. In germline, CDR1 is SEHNR, CDR2 FQNEAQ (reference sequence). Here the CDR3 reads CASSLAAKNRGQTEAFF. The CDR3 DNA is TGTGCCAGCAGCCTAGCAGCCAAAAACAGGGGGCAGACTGAAGCTTTCTTT.

This clonotype has more than one count but fewer than ten. The chain uses TRBV6-1 and TRBJ2-2, with D possibly matching TRBD2 (6 bases). Trimming stripped 6 bases from V and 3 bases from J, with 11 bases between. The V gene's germline CDR1 is MNHNS and CDR2 SASEGT. The CDR3 has 14 amino acids. The DNA for the CDR3 is TGTGCCAGCAGGTTCGGGAGCGACACCGGGGAGCTGTTTTTT. It translates to CASRFGSDTGELFF.

The rearrangement joins TRBV5-1 to TRBJ2-2, with D uncertain. The germline V gene encodes CDR1 SGHRS and CDR2 YFSETQ. The CDR3 spans 15 residues. The V and J ends lost 4 bases and 7 bases respectively, with 17 bases between them. CDR3 residues: CASSQNPKVGGELFF. The CDR3 DNA follows: TGCGCCAGCAGCCAAAACCCGAAAGTAGGCGGGGAGCTGTTTTTT.

In this sample, this clonotype turned up a few times. Since no conserved phenylalanine or tryptophan closes the CDR3, a read error is the likely cause. The chain uses TRBV2 and TRBJ2-3; unclear D gene. The CDR3 spans 14 residues. The germline gives CDR1 SNHLY, CDR2 FYNNEI. V was shortened by 6 bases and J by 5 bases, with 15 bases between the two germline ends. The DNA of the CDR3 is TGTGCCAGCAGCGCAGGAGACCTTGTAGATACGCAGTATTGT. This translates into CASSAGDLVDTQYC.

V and J are TRBV7-9 and TRBJ2-5; 9 bases are shared with TRBD1. Trimming cost V 4 bases and J 2 bases; bases outside gene matches: 8. CDR1 and CDR2 from the germline V gene are SEHNR and FQNEAQ (reference sequence). This CDR3 is built from 16 residues. Here the CDR3 reads CASSSRTGVKQETQYF. The CDR3 nucleotides are TGTGCCAGCAGCTCCCGGACAGGGGTTAAGCAAGAGACCCAGTACTTC.

This chain joins TRBV12-5 and TRBJ2-7; no definite D call. The CDR3 spans 13 residues. Trimming removed 0 bases at V and 6 bases at J, with 9 bases between. Germline values: CDR1 LGHNT, CDR2 FRNRAP. The chain's CDR3 is CASGLVIGAEQYF. The DNA of the CDR3 is TGTGCTAGTGGTTTGGTAATTGGCGCCGAGCAGTACTTC.

The chain links TRBV11-1 to TRBJ1-2; 10 nucleotides agree with TRBD1. Trimming removed 7 bases from V and 3 bases from J; junction bases left unmatched: 11. The CDR3 covers 16 residues. CDR1 and CDR2 from the germline V gene are SGHAT and FQDESV (reference sequence). The CDR3 DNA is TGTGCCAGCACCCGAGAGACAGGGGGCGCGCACTATGGCTACACCTTC. It is translated as CASTRETGGAHYGYTF.

This clonotype has a single count. The chain is built from TRBV29-1 and TRBJ1-2; weak D call: TRBD1 (5 bases). This CDR3 spans 15 amino acids. With 4 bases removed from V and 3 bases from J, the gap between germline ends came to 18 bases. Per germline, CDR1 SQVTM and CDR2 ANQGSEA. CDR3 sequence reads: CSVAGSPTGDYGYTF. The CDR3 DNA reads TGCAGCGTTGCAGGTTCACCAACGGGGGACTATGGCTACACCTTC.

This clonotype has a count of ten or more. V gene TRBV12-3 or TRBV12-4 combines with J gene TRBJ2-4, with D possibly being TRBD1 (6 bases). The CDR3 sequence is 15 residues long. V lost 3 bases to trimming and J lost 7 bases, with 16 bases between them. This CDR3 is CASSFAGRGVNIQYF. In DNA form, the CDR3 reads TGTGCCAGCAGTTTCGCGGGCAGGGGAGTCAACATTCAGTACTTC.

This clonotype was recorded at least ten times. The V gene is TRBV20-1, the J gene TRBJ2-7; perhaps TRBD1 as D (5 bases). V gave up 1 base and J gave up 5 bases, with 12 bases separating them. CDR1 and CDR2 (germline): DFQATT, SNEGSKA (reference sequence). The CDR3 totals 13 residues. The CDR3 DNA is TGCAGTGCTAGAGCCCCTACAGGACACGAGCAGTACTTC. Protein sequence: CSARAPTGHEQYF.

This clonotype was counted ten times or more. The chain couples TRBV6-1 to TRBJ2-2; D ambiguous. CDR3 length: 14 residues. From germline, CDR1 is MNHNS and CDR2 SASEGT. Trimming stripped 2 bases from V and 3 bases from J, with 7 bases between. The CDR3 here is CASSETLHTGELFF. DNA for the CDR3: TGTGCCAGCAGTGAAACCCTACACACCGGGGAGCTGTTTTTT.

The V call is TRBV27, the J call TRBJ2-7; TRBD2 aligns across 10 bases. J was trimmed by 1 base and V by 6 bases; bases with no gene match: 6. Germline V gene sequence: CDR1 MNHEY, CDR2 SMNVEV (reference sequence). The CDR3 runs 15 residues. The CDR3 DNA reads as TGTGCCAGCAGCCCCACTAGCGGGGCTTCCTACGAGCAGTACTTC. Its protein product is CASSPTSGASYEQYF.

This rearrangement joins TRBV20-1 to TRBJ2-7; 16 bases align to TRBD2. Unmatched junction bases numbered 21, after V lost 6 bases and J lost 4 bases. Germline V lookup: CDR1 DFQATT, CDR2 SNEGSKA (reference sequence). The CDR3 is 20 amino acids. CDR3 DNA: TGCAGTGCGACGACAACCAAACCCGGGACTAGCGGGGGGGGGAGGTACGAGCAGTACTTC. Protein sequence: CSATTTKPGTSGGGRYEQYF.

The gene calls are TRBV20-1 and TRBJ2-7; 8 bases agree with TRBD1. The junction had 8 bases not matched to a gene; V was cut back by 8 bases and J by 2 bases. Per the germline V gene, CDR1 is DFQATT and CDR2 is SNEGSKA (reference sequence). This CDR3 spans 13 amino acids. Written as DNA, the CDR3 is TGCAGTTCCACCGACAGGGGTCCCTACGAGCAGTACTTC. It specifies CSSTDRGPYEQYF.

The genes are TRBV6-1 and TRBJ2-7, with D possibly TRBD1 on 5 matching bases. The V end was cut by 4 bases, the J end by 3 bases, with 10 bases between. Germline V gene lookup returns CDR1 MNHNS and CDR2 SASEGT. The CDR3 loop spans 13 amino acids. The CDR3 nucleotides are TGTGCCAGCAGTGCCGACAGAGTCTACGAGCAGTACTTC. Translating it yields CASSADRVYEQYF.

This clonotype was seen a handful of times. This rearrangement joins TRBV2 to TRBJ1-5; 9 bases align to TRBD1. V lost 8 bases and J lost 3; bases outside the gene matches: 2. The CDR3 sequence is 13 residues long. CDR1 SNHLY and CDR2 FYNNEI come from the germline V gene. The CDR3 nucleotides are TGTGCCAGCGGGGACAGGGTCAATCAGCCCCAGCATTTT. This sequence encodes CASGDRVNQPQHF.

The DNA for the CDR3 is TGTGCCAGCAGTATAGGGACAGGGAGTCAGCCCCAGCATTTT. As protein: CASSIGTGSQPQHF. The chain combines TRBV2 with TRBJ1-5; 9 bases are a match to TRBD1. The CDR3 has 14 amino acids. CDR1 is SNHLY and CDR2 is FYNNEI in the germline V gene. V lost 5 bases and J lost 6; bases outside the gene matches: 5.

This clonotype was recorded at least ten times. The chain is built from TRBV5-6 and TRBJ2-2; 7 nucleotides line up with TRBD1. Germline assignment: CDR1 SGHDT and CDR2 YYEEEE. This CDR3 spans 13 amino acids. The V gene end was trimmed by 5 bases and the J gene end by 5 bases; junction bases not matched to a gene: 3. The CDR3 spells CASRSTGTGELFF. In DNA form, the CDR3 reads TGTGCCAGCAGGTCGACAGGGACCGGGGAGCTGTTTTTT.

There are many counts of this clonotype. The chain is built from TRBV13 and TRBJ2-7; 9 bases agree with TRBD1. The J segment lost 5 bases and the V segment lost 0 bases, leaving 11 bases of the junction unmatched. CDR3 length: 17 amino acids. The germline V gene encodes CDR1 PRHDT and CDR2 FYEKMQ (reference sequence). The CDR3 DNA reads TGTGCCAGCAGCTTAGGATTCTCCGGACAGGGGCGGAACGAGCAGTACTTC. Translating gives CASSLGFSGQGRNEQYF.

Remarks on this clonotype: A read error may produce the germline difference seen at one junction end. The CDR3 sequence is CASSLDRGQPPHF. The CDR3 DNA is TGTGCCAGCAGCTTAGACAGGGGTCAGCCCCCGCATTTT. The V call is TRBV7-6, the J call TRBJ1-5; TRBD1 agrees at 7 bases. CDR3 length: 13 amino acids. Germline CDR1 reads SGHVS; CDR2 reads FNYEAQ.

This clonotype was counted many times. The genes are TRBV19 and TRBJ2-7; TRBD1 agrees at 8 bases. The germline CDR1 and CDR2 sequences are LNHDA and SQIVND (reference sequence). The CDR3 covers 14 residues. The V gene end was trimmed by 5 bases and the J gene end by 5 bases; junction bases not matched to a gene: 8. CDR3 in amino acids: CASSLQGAQNEQYF. The CDR3 DNA follows: TGTGCCAGTAGTCTTCAGGGGGCGCAGAACGAGCAGTACTTC.

This clonotype occurred a few times. The J gene is TRBJ1-3, the V gene TRBV6-5; no reliable D call. Per the germline V gene, CDR1 is MNHEY and CDR2 is SVGAGI. The CDR3 sequence is 15 residues long. V shed 0 bases and J shed 2 bases, with 8 bases lying between them. CDR3 in DNA: TGTGCCAGCAGTTACTCGCCCGGAGCTGGAAACACCATATATTTT. Protein sequence: CASSYSPGAGNTIYF.

The sample holds many counts of this clonotype. The chain is built from TRBV4-1 and TRBJ1-1; a weak D match, TRBD1 (6 bases). Germline V gene sequence: CDR1 MGHRA, CDR2 YSYEKL. Trimming removed 1 base from V and 3 bases from J, with 9 bases in between. The CDR3 is made up of 14 amino acids. CDR3 DNA: TGCGCCAGCAGCCAAGTGTCAGGGGACACTGAAGCTTTCTTT. It is translated as CASSQVSGDTEAFF.

This clonotype was seen ten or more times. The rearrangement joins TRBV5-1 to TRBJ1-1; D gene unclear. This CDR3 is built from 14 residues. From germline, CDR1 is SGHRS and CDR2 YFSETQ. V gave up 7 bases and J gave up 0 bases, with 13 bases separating them. Here the CDR3 DNA reads TGCGCCAGCGGCAGGCTCCCCATGAACACTGAAGCTTTCTTT. Amino acid sequence: CASGRLPMNTEAFF.